This T cell receptor beta chain comes out of a study of naive and memory T cell subsets. Described treatment: skin biopsy from PPD injection site in Mantoux-positive individual. TCR cDNA received a 3' ligated oligonucleotide that carried a UMI. Biopsied sites were PPD injections in people with a positive Mantoux test. Cells were not sorted; total RNA input targeted roughly 1 to 1000 ng. Amplification of ligated cDNA took four PCR rounds with SP2 and nested alpha and beta constant primers. Blood and skin TCR RNA was reverse transcribed with alpha and beta constant primers. TCRdb used MiXCR to reprocess the UMI-ligation and nested PCR reads, holding one entry per CDR3 protein. Of 30,000 to 35,000 distinct CDR3 sequences in the sample, more than 6.5% are singletons; the top ten hold over 3%. The germline gives CDR1 ENHRY, CDR2 SYGVKD. Unmatched junction bases numbered 10, after V lost 0 bases and J lost 4 bases. The CDR3 covers 17 residues.

This clonotype was observed at least ten times. Its antigen is unknown. Study-wide results and limits: This RNA-based method may be sensitive to activation-related transcript changes.

This sequence joins TRBV10-3 and TRBJ1-2; the match to TRBD1 covers 8 bases. The sequence came from an adult in good health. The sample consisted of skin, taken from a tuberculin skin test site. CDR3 protein: CAISESNSDRVGYGYTF. The CDR3 DNA reads TGTGCCATCAGTGAGTCAAATTCGGACAGGGTCGGCTATGGCTACACCTTC.